These T cell receptor beta chains were read from a single sample in a study of radiotherapy plus CTLA-4 blockade in lung cancer. Assay: immunoSEQ multiplex PCR; the TCRdb copy retains only in-frame clones and omits some. The repertoire holds about 35,000 clones, with approximately 89% as singletons. Sequencing used peripheral blood, obtained from a patient treated with radiotherapy plus ipilimumab. Every receptor here comes from a human donor with non-small cell lung cancer who had stable disease on radiotherapy plus ipilimumab. CDR3s include the opening cysteine and the closing phenylalanine or tryptophan. Fields, in order: clone size, J gene, V gene, D gene, CDR3 DNA, CDR3 protein. D genes are given only for firm matches. Size is omitted from some rows. Given values are once, few, many or a class for expanded clones.

once	TRBJ2-2	TRBV27	-	TGTGCCAGCAGTCCCGGACAGCATCTCGGCCTGAACACCGGGGAGCTGTTTTTT	CASSPGQHLGLNTGELFF
few	TRBJ2-7	TRBV11-2	TRBD1	TGTGCCAGCAGCACCTCTCTTCCGGGACAGTCCTACGAGCAGTACTTC	CASSTSLPGQSYEQYF
-	TRBJ2-5	TRBV2	TRBD1	TGTGCCAGCAGGAGGACAGGGGAAGGGGAGACCCAGTACTTC	CASRRTGEGETQYF
-	TRBJ1-5	TRBV7-8	-	TGTGCCAGCAGCTTATCGTCCCCCGGGAGCAATCAGCCCCAGCATTTT	CASSLSSPGSNQPQHF
-	TRBJ2-1	TRBV19	TRBD2	TGTGCCTCCCAAGGAACTAGCGGGAGGGCCGGAGGGCAGTTCTTC	CASQGTSGRAGGQFF
few	TRBJ2-7	TRBV28	-	TGTGCCAGCAGCCCCGGAGGGACCCTCTCCTACGAGCAGTACTTC	CASSPGGTLSYEQYF
-	TRBJ2-1	TRBV2	-	TGTGCCAGAGGGGGTGGGGGCGCAAGGAATGAGCAGTTCTTC	CARGGGGARNEQFF
-	TRBJ1-6	TRBV30	-	TGTGCCTGGAGTTCCAATCAGAATTATAATTCACCCCTCCACTTT	CAWSSNQNYNSPLHF
-	TRBJ2-7	TRBV7-6	-	TGTGCCAGCGGTCAGGGTTCTTCCTACGAGCAGTACTTC	CASGQGSSYEQYF
-	TRBJ2-5	TRBV4-1	-	TGCGCCAGCAGCCGATTACAGGGAGAGACCCAGTACTTC	CASSRLQGETQYF
-	TRBJ2-1	TRBV6-1	TRBD2	TGTGCCAGCAGGGAAACTAGCGAACCCTACAATGAGCAGTTCTTC	CASRETSEPYNEQFF
-	TRBJ2-5	TRBV2	TRBD2	TGTGCCAGCAGGGAAGGGACTACCATAAGAGAAACCCAGTACTTC	CASREGTTIRETQYF
-	TRBJ1-1	TRBV6-5	TRBD1	TGTGCCAGCAGTTACTCGAGGGGGCTGGGCACTGAAGCTTTCTTT	CASSYSRGLGTEAFF
few	TRBJ2-7	TRBV5-4	-	TGTGCCAGCAGCTTGGGGACAGAAAAGGAGCAGTACTTC	CASSLGTEKEQYF
-	TRBJ2-7	TRBV4-3	-	TGCGCCAGCAGCCAAGATCGGCAGGGATACGAGCAGTACTTC	CASSQDRQGYEQYF
-	TRBJ2-7	TRBV7-9	TRBD2	TGTGCCAGCAGCCCGGGGACTACTGGTGGTTTTACCTACGAGCAGTACTTC	CASSPGTTGGFTYEQYF
-	TRBJ1-1	TRBV30	-	TGTGCCTCCCCGGGGGGGGGAGGGGTAGCTGAAGCTTTCTTT	CASPGGGGVAEAFF
-	TRBJ2-2	TRBV2	-	TGTGCCAGCAACGGCGCCCAGACTTCAAACACCGGGGAGCTGTTTTTT	CASNGAQTSNTGELFF
-	TRBJ2-7	TRBV7-9	-	TGTGCCAGCAGCCGTGCCGGGGTTGTGTTGAAACGGCAGTACTTC	CASSRAGVVLKRQYF
-	TRBJ2-5	TRBV5-1	-	TGCGCCAGCAGCTTGTTATCTACGGAGCCGTACCAAGAGACCCAGTACTTC	CASSLLSTEPYQETQYF
-	TRBJ2-7	TRBV19	TRBD1	TGTGCCAGTAGTTCCGGACAGGGGGGCGAGCAGTACTTC	CASSSGQGGEQYF
few	TRBJ2-3	TRBV6-5	TRBD1	TGTGCCAGCAGGCCGACAGGGGCCGATACGCAGTATTTT	CASRPTGADTQYF
-	TRBJ2-1	TRBV28	-	TGTGCCAGCGAATATAGCTCCTACAATGAGCAGTTCTTC	CASEYSSYNEQFF
-	TRBJ2-1	TRBV7-2	TRBD2	TGTGCCAGCAGCTTAGGTCGGCTAGCGGGAGTGAATGAGCAGTTCTTC	CASSLGRLAGVNEQFF
-	TRBJ2-7	TRBV9	-	TGTGCCAGCAGCGTAGGGTGGGAGCCGGCCTACGAGCAGTACTTC	CASSVGWEPAYEQYF
-	TRBJ2-7	TRBV7-9	TRBD1	TGTGCCAGCAGCCCCGGACAGGGCAGGTCCTACGAGCAGTACTTC	CASSPGQGRSYEQYF
-	TRBJ2-1	TRBV5-6	-	TGTGCCAGCAGCTTGGGGGCGTCGAGCTCCTACAATGAGCAGTTCTTC	CASSLGASSSYNEQFF
-	TRBJ1-3	TRBV7-9	TRBD1	TGTGCCAGCAGCTTAATGGGGACAGCCTCTGGAAACACCATATATTTT	CASSLMGTASGNTIYF
-	TRBJ2-7	TRBV28	TRBD2	TGTGCCAGCAGTACCGGGACTAGCGGGAGGAACGAGCAGTACTTC	CASSTGTSGRNEQYF
-	TRBJ2-3	TRBV11-2	-	TGTGCCAGCAGCTTAGGGGGACTTTCCACAGATACGCAGTATTTT	CASSLGGLSTDTQYF
-	TRBJ2-7	TRBV5-4	TRBD2	TGTGCCAGCAGCCCCGTTGGCGCTAGCGGGTCCTACGAGCAGTACTTC	CASSPVGASGSYEQYF
-	TRBJ2-5	TRBV11-2	TRBD1	TGTGCCAGCAGCTCTAACCGACCTCCGACAGGGGATGAGACCCAGTACTTC	CASSSNRPPTGDETQYF
-	TRBJ1-2	TRBV28	-	TGTGCCAGCAGTCCCGCGGGGGGAGGGGAGGTATATGGCTACACCTTC	CASSPAGGGEVYGYTF
once	TRBJ2-3	TRBV4-3	-	TGCGCCAGCAGCCAAGGATGGTCGGACTTTACAGATACGCAGTATTTT	CASSQGWSDFTDTQYF
-	TRBJ2-3	TRBV6-5	TRBD2	TGTGCCAGCAGTCCCAACGGGGGACTACCAGATACGCAGTATTTT	CASSPNGGLPDTQYF
-	TRBJ2-7	TRBV28	TRBD1	TGTGCCAGCAGTTTATTAGAACCCGGGACAGGGGCGTACGAGCAGTACTTC	CASSLLEPGTGAYEQYF
-	TRBJ2-3	TRBV29-1	TRBD2	TGCAGCGTTGAAATTACTAGCGGGAGCACAGATACGCAGTATTTT	CSVEITSGSTDTQYF
-	TRBJ2-7	TRBV10-3	-	TGTGCCATCAGTGAGTCGAGAGGTGCCTACGAGCAGTACTTC	CAISESRGAYEQYF
once	TRBJ2-2	TRBV7-9	-	TGTGCCAGCAGCTTACTTGAGGGTCCCACCGGGGAGCTGTTTTTT	CASSLLEGPTGELFF
-	TRBJ2-3	TRBV27	-	TGTGCCAGCAGAGTAGAACAGGGTAATTTGGGAAATACGCAGTATTTT	CASRVEQGNLGNTQYF
-	TRBJ2-1	TRBV9	TRBD1	TGTGCCAGCAGCGTAGCTGGGACAGGGTACAATGAGCAGTTCTTC	CASSVAGTGYNEQFF
-	TRBJ2-1	TRBV9	TRBD2	TGTGCCAGCAGCGTAGTAAGCGGGGGGGGTGAGCAGTTCTTC	CASSVVSGGGEQFF
few	TRBJ1-6	TRBV7-6	-	TGTGCCAGCAGCTTAGTGGACAGTAGCTCCTATAATTCACCCCTCCACTTT	CASSLVDSSSYNSPLHF
once	TRBJ2-3	TRBV5-1	TRBD2	TGCGCCAGCAGCCTGGTCGGGGCGGGAGCCAGCACAGATACGCAGTATTTT	CASSLVGAGASTDTQYF
-	TRBJ2-7	TRBV7-6	-	TGTGCCAGCAGCTTAGGGTCAGGGCGAGCCTACGAGCAGTACTTC	CASSLGSGRAYEQYF
-	TRBJ1-2	TRBV5-1	-	TGCGCCAGCAGCCTGGAGGCGGGGCGAGGCTACACCTTC	CASSLEAGRGYTF
-	TRBJ2-1	TRBV7-2	-	TGTGCCAGCAGCCAGGGAGGCGGGAACAATGAGCAGTTCTTC	CASSQGGGNNEQFF
-	TRBJ2-1	TRBV4-3	-	TGCGCCAGCAGCCAAGACAGGGGCCAATACAATGAGCAGTTCTTC	CASSQDRGQYNEQFF
-	TRBJ2-1	TRBV6-4	TRBD2	TGTGCCAGCAGTGCAGGGACTAGCGGAACTACCACCCCATACAATGAGCAGTTCTTC	CASSAGTSGTTTPYNEQFF
few	TRBJ2-5	TRBV30	TRBD1	TGTGCCTGGAGCAGCGGGACAGGGGGTTTGGGTGAGACCCAGTACTTC	CAWSSGTGGLGETQYF
-	TRBJ2-1	TRBV6-6	TRBD2	TGTGCCAGCAGTTACGGGACTAGCGACAATGAGCAGTTCTTC	CASSYGTSDNEQFF
-	TRBJ2-5	TRBV6-1	TRBD1	TGTGCCAGCAGTGAGGACAGGGAATTGTGGGAGACCCAGTACTTC	CASSEDRELWETQYF
-	TRBJ1-3	TRBV6-1	TRBD1	TGTGCCAGCAGTGCGGGACAGGGAAATGGAAACACCATATATTTT	CASSAGQGNGNTIYF
-	TRBJ2-1	TRBV7-9	-	TGTGCCAGCAGCGGGCAATCGAATGAGCAGTTCTTC	CASSGQSNEQFF
few	TRBJ2-7	TRBV2	TRBD1	TGTGCCAGCAGCGTTCAAGGGACAGGGAACCACGAGCAGTACTTC	CASSVQGTGNHEQYF